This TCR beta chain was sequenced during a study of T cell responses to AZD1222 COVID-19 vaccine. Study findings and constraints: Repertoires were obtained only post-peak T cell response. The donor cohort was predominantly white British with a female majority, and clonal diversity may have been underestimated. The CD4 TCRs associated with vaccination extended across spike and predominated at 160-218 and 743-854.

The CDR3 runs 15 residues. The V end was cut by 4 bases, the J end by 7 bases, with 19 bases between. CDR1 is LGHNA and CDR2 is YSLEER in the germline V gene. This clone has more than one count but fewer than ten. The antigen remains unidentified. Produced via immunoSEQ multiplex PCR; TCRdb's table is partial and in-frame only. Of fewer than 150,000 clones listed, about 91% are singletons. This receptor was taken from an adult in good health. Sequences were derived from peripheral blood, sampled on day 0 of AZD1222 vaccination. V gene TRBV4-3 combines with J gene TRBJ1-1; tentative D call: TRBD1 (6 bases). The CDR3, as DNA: TGCGCCAGCAGCCTGCGGATCGGGGGCAGTAGTGAAGCTTTCTTT. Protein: CASSLRIGGSSEAFF.